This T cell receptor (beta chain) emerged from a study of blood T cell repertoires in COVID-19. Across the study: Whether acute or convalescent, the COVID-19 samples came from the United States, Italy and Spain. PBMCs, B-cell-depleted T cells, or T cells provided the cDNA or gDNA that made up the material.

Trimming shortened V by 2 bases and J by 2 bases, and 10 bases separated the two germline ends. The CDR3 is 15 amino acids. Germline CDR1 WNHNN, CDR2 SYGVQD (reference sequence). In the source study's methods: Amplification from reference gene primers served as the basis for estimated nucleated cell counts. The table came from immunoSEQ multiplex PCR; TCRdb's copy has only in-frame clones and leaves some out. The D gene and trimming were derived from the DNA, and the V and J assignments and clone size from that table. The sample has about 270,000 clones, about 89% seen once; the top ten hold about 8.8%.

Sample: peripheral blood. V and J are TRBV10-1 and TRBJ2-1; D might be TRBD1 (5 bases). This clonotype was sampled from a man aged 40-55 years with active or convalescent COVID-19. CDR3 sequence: CASSEARATYNEQFF. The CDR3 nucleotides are TGCGCCAGCAGTGAGGCCAGGGCTACCTACAATGAGCAGTTCTTC.